Given below is one T cell receptor beta chain in context. Its antigen remains unknown. With the 5' RACE reads reprocessed, TCRdb shows one record per CDR3 protein and no DNA. The specimen's table records about 450,000 distinct CDR3 sequences. The data belong to a study of monozygotic twins with inflammatory bowel disease. Study-level findings and limits: It was not supported that a single strong signal or clonotype was associated with IBD.

The CDR3 spans 15 residues. CDR1 SGHRS and CDR2 YFSETQ come from the germline V gene. The specimen was blood. The V call is TRBV5-1, the J call TRBJ2-2; TCRdb returns TRBD1, unconfirmable since there is no DNA. The sequence was obtained from a human donor with ulcerative colitis or Crohn's disease, or a healthy co-twin of an affected twin (not recorded which). The CDR3 is CASSEGRMNTGELFF.